This entry is about one TCR beta chain. Antigen specificity is unknown. Trimming stripped 6 bases from V and 2 bases from J, with 20 bases between. Germline CDR1 and CDR2: MNHEY and SVGAGI. The CDR3 covers 18 residues. This sample stems from a study of T cells after yellow fever vaccination. Notes on the study in general: Most clones from primary vaccination were detected again post-booster (just over 95% CD4, 88% CD8). Peaking on day 5 versus 15, the secondary response was faster but weaker.

A universal primer site and UMIs were added as TCR cDNA was made by 5'RACE template switching. MiXCR, applied by TCRdb to the 5' RACE reads, yields one record per CDR3 protein. Of around 310,000 distinct CDR3 sequences listed, 3% to 4.5% are singletons. The sequence derives from a man younger than 35 who received the YFV17D yellow fever vaccine. This material consisted of PBMCs, taken 5 days after the yellow fever booster vaccination. The chain recombines TRBV6-5 with TRBJ1-6; D ambiguous. CDR3 nucleotides: TGTGCCAGCAGCTCGACCGTCTTTAGGGAGACCTATAATTCACCCCTCCACTTT. Its protein is CASSSTVFRETYNSPLHF.